These T cell receptor beta chains were read from a single sample in a study of blood T cell repertoires in COVID-19. TCRdb's table, derived via immunoSEQ multiplex PCR, lists solely in-frame clones and lacks some. The sample lists some 90,000 clones, roughly nine tenths occurring once. Sequences were obtained from peripheral blood. These receptors were collected from a man in his forties or fifties with acute or convalescent COVID-19. CDR3s include the opening cysteine and the closing phenylalanine or tryptophan. The D gene is left open where the match is weak. Rows may omit the clone size; those that give it use once, few, many or a size class.

12 | - | TRBJ1-2 | - | TRBV28 | CASSFPNYGYTF | TGTGCCAGCAGTTTCCCAAACTATGGCTACACCTTC
14 | - | TRBJ2-2 | - | TRBV6-5 | CASRQDRNTGELFF | TGTGCCAGCAGACAGGACAGAAACACCGGGGAGCTGTTTTTT
17 | - | TRBJ1-2 | - | TRBV27 | CASSLLSSGQRIYGYTF | TGTGCCAGCAGTTTATTAAGTTCCGGACAGAGAATATATGGCTACACCTTC
15 | - | TRBJ1-1 | - | TRBV5-4 | CASSSHGGGNTEAFF | TGTGCCAGCAGCTCGCACGGGGGGGGGAACACTGAAGCTTTCTTT
16 | once | TRBJ2-1 | TRBD2 | TRBV7-9 | CASSFYRGVAYNEQFF | TGTGCCAGCAGCTTTTATCGGGGGGTAGCTTACAATGAGCAGTTCTTC
17 | - | TRBJ1-1 | TRBD1 | TRBV19 | CASIPLDRGGMNTEAFF | TGTGCCAGTATACCCCTGGACAGGGGAGGTATGAACACTGAAGCTTTCTTT
14 | - | TRBJ2-1 | TRBD2 | TRBV11-2 | CASSVERGYNEQFF | TGTGCCAGCAGCGTTGAGCGGGGATACAATGAGCAGTTCTTC
17 | - | TRBJ1-1 | TRBD1 | TRBV6-1 | CASSEALLNRGSTEAFF | TGTGCCAGCAGTGAAGCGCTTCTGAACAGGGGTTCCACTGAAGCTTTCTTT
12 | - | TRBJ2-1 | TRBD1 | TRBV6-6 | CASTKGANEQFF | TGTGCCAGCACTAAGGGGGCCAATGAGCAGTTCTTC
15 | - | TRBJ2-2 | TRBD1 | TRBV7-2 | CASNIQGGHTGELFF | TGTGCCAGCAACATCCAAGGGGGCCACACCGGGGAGCTGTTTTTT
15 | - | TRBJ2-5 | - | TRBV19 | CASSIDQGGQETQYF | TGTGCCAGTAGTATAGATCAGGGGGGCCAAGAGACCCAGTACTTC
15 | few | TRBJ1-1 | - | TRBV5-1 | CASSREGASNTEAFF | TGCGCCAGCAGCAGGGAGGGCGCCTCGAACACTGAAGCTTTCTTT
18 | - | TRBJ2-5 | TRBD2 | TRBV11-2 | CASSGRMRRGERQETQYF | TGTGCCAGCAGCGGCCGGATGAGGCGGGGGGAACGCCAAGAGACCCAGTACTTC
15 | once | TRBJ1-5 | - | TRBV6-2/TRBV6-3 | CASSYSFRVGQPQHF | TGTGCCAGCAGTTACAGCTTCAGGGTCGGACAGCCCCAGCATTTT
13 | - | TRBJ1-1 | - | TRBV2 | CASAGQFNTEAFF | TGTGCCAGCGCAGGACAGTTTAACACTGAAGCTTTCTTT
14 | - | TRBJ1-5 | - | TRBV2 | CASAFQVSNQPQHF | TGTGCCAGCGCGTTCCAGGTTAGCAATCAGCCCCAGCATTTT
16 | - | TRBJ2-5 | TRBD1 | TRBV4-1 | CASSQELDREQETQYF | TGCGCCAGCAGCCAAGAACTGGACAGGGAACAAGAGACCCAGTACTTC
18 | - | TRBJ1-1 | - | TRBV9 | CASSVEEGWGGAVTEAFF | TGTGCCAGCAGCGTAGAGGAAGGTTGGGGGGGCGCGGTTACTGAAGCTTTCTTT
14 | - | TRBJ2-5 | - | TRBV11-2 | CASSLSFATETQYF | TGTGCCAGCAGCTTATCCTTTGCTACGGAGACCCAGTACTTC
14 | - | TRBJ2-1 | - | TRBV3-1/TRBV3-2 | CASSPFSTYNEQFF | TGTGCCAGCAGCCCATTTTCCACCTACAATGAGCAGTTCTTC
18 | - | TRBJ2-4 | - | TRBV6-1 | CASSEEYPGLVSKNIQYF | TGTGCCAGCAGTGAAGAATATCCAGGGCTTGTTTCCAAAAACATTCAGTACTTC
15 | few | TRBJ1-5 | - | TRBV10-3 | CAISPQGVGNQPQHF | TGTGCCATCAGTCCACAGGGTGTTGGCAATCAGCCCCAGCATTTT
14 | - | TRBJ2-2 | - | TRBV7-7 | CASSQSQYTGELFF | TGTGCCAGCAGCCAAAGTCAGTACACCGGGGAGCTGTTTTTT
13 | - | TRBJ1-2 | - | TRBV28 | CASSLGGNYGYTF | TGTGCCAGCAGTTTAGGCGGTAACTATGGCTACACCTTC
17 | few | TRBJ2-7 | TRBD1 | TRBV9 | CASSVESMGQGLHEQYF | TGTGCCAGCAGCGTAGAGAGTATGGGACAGGGTCTCCACGAGCAGTACTTC
14 | - | TRBJ2-1 | TRBD2 | TRBV25-1 | CASSHSGGPNEQFF | TGTGCCAGCAGCCATAGCGGGGGGCCCAATGAGCAGTTCTTC
16 | - | TRBJ2-1 | TRBD2 | TRBV7-2 | CASSLGLAGAYNEQFF | TGTGCCAGCAGCTTAGGACTAGCGGGGGCCTACAATGAGCAGTTCTTC
14 | - | TRBJ2-2 | TRBD1 | TRBV30 | CACARDSNTGELFF | TGTGCCTGTGCCCGGGACAGTAACACCGGGGAGCTGTTTTTT
15 | - | TRBJ2-3 | - | TRBV5-4 | CASSLKLTGTDTQYF | TGTGCCAGCAGCTTGAAACTTACCGGCACAGATACGCAGTATTTT
13 | few | TRBJ1-2 | - | TRBV7-2 | CASSPYRDKSYTF | TGTGCCAGCAGCCCTTACCGGGACAAGAGCTACACCTTC
16 | - | TRBJ1-3 | - | TRBV10-3 | CAISERQVNSGNTIYF | TGTGCCATCAGTGAACGACAAGTCAACTCTGGAAACACCATATATTTT
14 | - | TRBJ2-5 | - | TRBV27 | CASRPGNIQGTQYF | TGTGCCAGCAGGCCAGGAAACATCCAGGGGACCCAGTACTTC
19 | - | TRBJ2-1 | TRBD2 | TRBV5-1 | CASSPTSGGPSTLYNEQFF | TGCGCCAGCAGCCCTACTAGCGGGGGGCCTTCAACCCTTTACAATGAGCAGTTCTTC
17 | - | TRBJ1-2 | - | TRBV30 | CAWSGPWEQEINYGYTF | TGTGCCTGGAGTGGGCCCTGGGAGCAGGAAATTAACTATGGCTACACCTTC
13 | - | TRBJ2-5 | TRBD2 | TRBV28 | CASSSGGVKTQYF | TGTGCCAGCAGTTCGGGAGGTGTTAAGACCCAGTACTTC
14 | - | TRBJ1-3 | TRBD1 | TRBV6-5 | CASRQGGAGNTIYF | TGTGCCAGCAGGCAGGGGGGCGCTGGAAACACCATATATTTT
13 | - | TRBJ1-1 | - | TRBV5-6 | CASSLDAYAEAFF | TGTGCCAGCAGCTTGGATGCCTACGCTGAAGCTTTCTTT
14 | - | TRBJ1-1 | - | TRBV19 | CASSTWTANTEAFF | TGTGCCAGTAGTACCTGGACAGCGAACACTGAAGCTTTCTTT
15 | - | TRBJ1-1 | - | TRBV7-9 | CASSLWGETDTEAFF | TGTGCCAGCAGCTTATGGGGGGAAACGGACACTGAAGCTTTCTTT
15 | - | TRBJ1-4 | - | TRBV5-4 | CASSLGQGGQEKLFF | TGTGCCAGCAGCTTGGGGCAGGGAGGGCAAGAAAAACTGTTTTTT
15 | - | TRBJ2-5 | TRBD1 | TRBV7-9 | CASSPTGGVFETQYF | TGTGCCAGCAGCCCGACAGGGGGCGTTTTTGAGACCCAGTACTTC
15 | - | TRBJ1-2 | - | TRBV18 | CASSQSPTDNYGYTF | TGTGCCAGCTCACAAAGTCCGACTGATAACTATGGCTACACCTTC
14 | - | TRBJ2-7 | - | TRBV5-6 | CASSLVRDTYEQYF | TGTGCCAGCAGCTTGGTCCGGGATACCTACGAGCAGTACTTC